The rows below give T cell receptor beta chains drawn from one sample of a study of cytomegalovirus exposure and HLA in healthy donors. Sequenced by immunoSEQ multiplex PCR; TCRdb stores in-frame clones only, minus some. The profile shows fewer than 80,000 clones, 60% to 75% of them singletons. Sequencing input: PBMCs. These receptors all come from a woman in her sixties or seventies in good health and CMV-seropositive. Both conserved end residues are part of each CDR3.

v_gene: TRBV28
j_gene: TRBJ2-1
len: 14
CDR3aa: CASKRSGGHNEQFF

v_gene: TRBV7-7
j_gene: TRBJ2-1
len: 10
CDR3aa: CAGPRSEQFF

v_gene: TRBV7-8
j_gene: TRBJ1-6
len: 16
CDR3aa: CASSFPLRTGNSPLHF

v_gene: TRBV6-6
j_gene: TRBJ1-5
len: 14
CDR3aa: CASRVGQGSQPQHF

v_gene: TRBV19
j_gene: TRBJ1-2
len: 17
CDR3aa: CASKGSLLGTHLGGYTF

v_gene: TRBV14
j_gene: TRBJ1-2
len: 13
CDR3aa: CASSQVADYGYTF

v_gene: TRBV5-1
j_gene: TRBJ2-3
len: 17
CDR3aa: CASSLAGLAGSTDTQYF

v_gene: TRBV2
j_gene: TRBJ1-5
len: 14
CDR3aa: CASSGGGGNQPQHF

v_gene: TRBV11-2
j_gene: TRBJ1-5
len: 15
CDR3aa: CASSSLQGPNQPQHF

v_gene: TRBV7-7
j_gene: TRBJ2-5
len: 15
CDR3aa: CASSLGAGVRETQYF

v_gene: TRBV6-6
j_gene: TRBJ1-4
len: 16
CDR3aa: CASSRGQRNVDEKLFF

v_gene: TRBV23-1
j_gene: TRBJ2-7
len: 16
CDR3aa: CASSRRTGSSSYEQYF

v_gene: TRBV6-1
j_gene: TRBJ2-3
len: 12
CDR3aa: CASSSQTDTQYF

v_gene: TRBV4-1
j_gene: TRBJ2-1
len: 15
CDR3aa: CASSQLGLLAHNQFF

v_gene: TRBV4-1
j_gene: TRBJ1-1
len: 15
CDR3aa: CASSPLSGPRTEAFF

v_gene: TRBV7-9
j_gene: TRBJ1-5
len: 16
CDR3aa: CASSLTGGAGNQPQHF

v_gene: TRBV5-1
j_gene: TRBJ2-5
len: 15
CDR3aa: CASSLSGVYQETQYF

v_gene: TRBV7-9
j_gene: TRBJ1-1
len: 15
CDR3aa: CASSLAGGYGAEAFF

v_gene: TRBV7-3
j_gene: TRBJ1-1
len: 14
CDR3aa: CASSLTREGTEAFF

v_gene: TRBV18
j_gene: TRBJ2-7
len: 13
CDR3aa: CASSPGTGDEQYF

v_gene: TRBV7-2
j_gene: TRBJ2-1
len: 12
CDR3aa: CASSDSYNEQFF

v_gene: TRBV19
j_gene: TRBJ1-6
len: 17
CDR3aa: CASSKDRPSSYNSPLHF

v_gene: TRBV18
j_gene: TRBJ1-1
len: 13
CDR3aa: CASSQGLDTEAFF

v_gene: TRBV25-1
j_gene: TRBJ1-1
len: 13
CDR3aa: CASTGQMNTEAFF

v_gene: TRBV5-1
j_gene: TRBJ2-1
len: 14
CDR3aa: CASSLAASANEQFF

v_gene: TRBV27
j_gene: TRBJ1-6
len: 14
CDR3aa: CASSSRRENSPLHF

v_gene: TRBV5-1
j_gene: TRBJ2-3
len: 16
CDR3aa: CASSLGPSGTTDTQYF

v_gene: TRBV6-1
j_gene: TRBJ1-5
len: 15
CDR3aa: CASSVGAVSNQPQHF

v_gene: TRBV5-1
j_gene: TRBJ2-7
len: 14
CDR3aa: CASSLGLGIYEQYF

v_gene: TRBV2
j_gene: TRBJ1-2
len: 16
CDR3aa: CASSTWTGAGDYGYTF

v_gene: TRBV7-2
j_gene: TRBJ2-3
len: 16
CDR3aa: CASKRQRGLHTDTQYF

v_gene: TRBV5-4
j_gene: TRBJ2-7
len: 15
CDR3aa: CASSPGGGVLYEQYF

v_gene: TRBV6-5
j_gene: TRBJ1-2
len: 15
CDR3aa: CASSYYSGGNYGYTF

v_gene: TRBV2
j_gene: TRBJ2-5
len: 14
CDR3aa: CASSVLAGRETQYF

v_gene: TRBV10-3
j_gene: TRBJ1-2
len: 12
CDR3aa: CAISEGGYGYTF

v_gene: TRBV11-3
j_gene: TRBJ1-1
len: 14
CDR3aa: CASSSMQKNTEAFF